This T cell receptor beta chain was recovered during a study of cytomegalovirus exposure and HLA in healthy donors. General study findings and limits: Investigators reported 150 to 200 TCR beta chains as tied to cytomegalovirus.

PCR primers comprised 60 Vbeta and 13 Jbeta primers. Libraries were prepared by immunoSEQ multiplex PCR; TCRdb keeps only in-frame clonotypes and omits some of them. The sample has around 100,000 clones, 65% to 85% seen once. For this clone: Its target is unknown.

The specimen sequenced was PBMCs. This clonotype was obtained from a woman in her sixties in good health and CMV-seropositive.

The CDR3: CASSYHRGGTEAFF. The CDR3 nucleotides are TGTGCCAGCAGCTATCACAGGGGAGGAACTGAAGCTTTCTTT. The chain links TRBV7-9 to TRBJ1-1; 7 bases match TRBD1. The CDR3 totals 14 residues. V shed 4 bases, J shed 5 bases, and the junction held 7 bases outside the gene matches. Germline loops: CDR1 SEHNR, CDR2 FQNEAQ (reference sequence). Using reference TRBV7-9 and TRBJ1-1 for the parts outside the CDR3, the full variable domain is DTGVSQNPRHKITKRGQNVTFRCDPISEHNRLYWYRQTLGQGPEFLTYFQNEAQLEKSRLLSDRFSAERPKGSFSTLEIQRTEQGDSAMYLCASSYHRGGTEAFFGQGTRLTVV.